In this sample, the clone carrying this TCR beta chain turned up once. Its antigen is unidentified. A junction boundary mismatches the germline segment, possibly from a read error. TCRdb keeps only in-frame clones here, not all; method: immunoSEQ multiplex PCR. The sample records 120,000 to 150,000 clones, 91% being singletons. This entry is derived from a study of T cell responses to AZD1222 COVID-19 vaccine. The CDR3 has 12 residues. Germline CDR1 is SGHTS and CDR2 is YDEGEE. General study findings and limits: Sampling that yielded the repertoires occurred only after the peak T cell response. CD4 TCRs linked to vaccination spanned spike, dominating at 160-218 and 743-854.

This TCR was sampled from an adult in good health. Sequenced here: peripheral blood, sampled on day 0 of AZD1222 vaccination. This chain connects TRBV5-8 to TRBJ1-1, with a possible D match to TRBD1 (5 bases). CDR3 bases: TGTGCCAGCAGCTTGGACAGGCAGGACGTCCTCTTT. Translating it yields CASSLDRQDVLF.